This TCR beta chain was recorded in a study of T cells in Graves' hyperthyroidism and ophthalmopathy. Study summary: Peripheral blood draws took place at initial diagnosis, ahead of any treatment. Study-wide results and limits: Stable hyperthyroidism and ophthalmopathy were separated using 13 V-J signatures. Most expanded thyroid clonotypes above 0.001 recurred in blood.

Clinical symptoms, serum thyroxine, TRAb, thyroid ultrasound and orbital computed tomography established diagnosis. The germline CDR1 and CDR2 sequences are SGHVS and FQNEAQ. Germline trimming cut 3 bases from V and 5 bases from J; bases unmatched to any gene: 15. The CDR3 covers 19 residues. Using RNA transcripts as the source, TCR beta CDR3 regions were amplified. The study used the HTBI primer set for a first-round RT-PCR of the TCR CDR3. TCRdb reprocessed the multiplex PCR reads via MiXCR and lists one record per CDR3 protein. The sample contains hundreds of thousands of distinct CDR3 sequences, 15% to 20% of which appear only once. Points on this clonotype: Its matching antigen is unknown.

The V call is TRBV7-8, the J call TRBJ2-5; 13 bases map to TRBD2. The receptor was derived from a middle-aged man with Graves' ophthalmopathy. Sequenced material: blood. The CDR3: CASSLRGPTSGGALETQYF. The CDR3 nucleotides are TGTGCCAGCAGCTTGAGGGGGCCCACTAGCGGGGGGGCCTTGGAGACCCAGTACTTC.